Sequencing of this T cell receptor beta chain was carried out in a study of control samples from healthy donors and cancer patients. Libraries were prepared by immunoSEQ multiplex PCR; TCRdb keeps only in-frame clonotypes and omits some of them. The sample includes some 80,000 clones, roughly 91% of them seen just once. There are 13 residues in the CDR3. Germline assignment: CDR1 LGHNA and CDR2 YNFKEQ. V was shortened by 1 base and J by 5 bases, with 9 bases between the two germline ends. V is TRBV4-2 and J is TRBJ2-7; D is unresolved. What was sequenced was blood. The receptor's source is a man in his fifties in good health. The CDR3 here is CASSQGGNDEQYF. CDR3 in DNA: TGTGCCAGCAGCCAAGGAGGTAACGACGAGCAGTACTTC.